The 5 T cell receptor beta chains below come from one sample, sequenced in a study of cytomegalovirus exposure and HLA in healthy donors. The PCR was carried out with 60 Vbeta primers and 13 Jbeta primers. Profiled with immunoSEQ multiplex PCR; TCRdb holds only in-frame clones, not every one. The sample gives 150,000 to 200,000 clones, more than 70% of which show up once; around 10% is in the top ten. Sequenced sample: PBMCs. The receptors here all came from a man aged 18 to 35 in good health and CMV-seropositive.

The chain recombines TRBV28 with TRBJ1-4; D perhaps matches TRBD1 (6 bases). This CDR3 is built from 14 residues. Trimming took off 8 bases at V and 10 bases at J, with 20 bases between the two ends. CDR1 and CDR2 (germline): MDHEN, SYDVKM. CDR3 amino acids: CASRPLGQLGKLFF. The CDR3 coding sequence is TGTGCCAGCCGACCCTTAGGACAGCTCGGAAAACTGTTTTTT.

The chain joins TRBV2 to TRBJ2-1, with 8 bases identical to TRBD2. This CDR3 has 13 amino acids. Germline V gene sequence: CDR1 SNHLY, CDR2 FYNNEI. After removal of 1 base from V and 9 bases from J, the junction contained 2 bases not matched to a gene. In DNA form, the CDR3 reads TGTGCCAGCAGTGAAGATCTAGCGGGTGAGCAGTTCTTC. Translated, it gives CASSEDLAGEQFF.

The V call is TRBV14, the J call TRBJ2-7; TRBD1 matches at 8 bases. The V gene end was trimmed by 3 bases and the J gene end by 3 bases; junction bases not matched to a gene: 4. This CDR3 is built from 14 residues. Germline CDR1 is SGHDN and CDR2 is FVKESK. The DNA of the CDR3 is TGTGCCAGCAGCCACCTTGGACAGGGCTACGAGCAGTACTTC. Translating it yields CASSHLGQGYEQYF. The whole variable domain, filled in from reference TRBV14 and TRBJ2-7, reads EAGVTQFPSHSVIEKGQTVTLRCDPISGHDNLYWYRRVMGKEIKFLLHFVKESKQDESGMPNNRFLAERTGGTYSTLKVQPAELEDSGVYFCASSHLGQGYEQYFGPGTRLTVT.

DNA of the CDR3: TGTGCCAGCAGGTACAGCTTAGGGGCCAATGAGCAGTTCTTC. This codes for CASRYSLGANEQFF. The chain employs TRBV27 and TRBJ2-1; D might be TRBD1 (5 bases). The V gene lost 6 bases and the J gene lost 6 bases, with 15 bases spanning the gap. Germline V gene sequence: CDR1 MNHEY, CDR2 SMNVEV (reference sequence). The CDR3 sequence is 14 residues long.

The chain joins TRBV28 to TRBJ2-7; 15 bases fit TRBD2. The V segment lost 5 bases and the J segment 4 bases; nucleotides outside the gene matches: 9. The CDR3 contains 17 residues. Germline assignment: CDR1 MDHEN and CDR2 SYDVKM. CDR3 bases: TGTGCCAGCAGTCGAGAAACCGGGACTAGCGGGAGGTACGAGCAGTACTTC. Residues: CASSRETGTSGRYEQYF.